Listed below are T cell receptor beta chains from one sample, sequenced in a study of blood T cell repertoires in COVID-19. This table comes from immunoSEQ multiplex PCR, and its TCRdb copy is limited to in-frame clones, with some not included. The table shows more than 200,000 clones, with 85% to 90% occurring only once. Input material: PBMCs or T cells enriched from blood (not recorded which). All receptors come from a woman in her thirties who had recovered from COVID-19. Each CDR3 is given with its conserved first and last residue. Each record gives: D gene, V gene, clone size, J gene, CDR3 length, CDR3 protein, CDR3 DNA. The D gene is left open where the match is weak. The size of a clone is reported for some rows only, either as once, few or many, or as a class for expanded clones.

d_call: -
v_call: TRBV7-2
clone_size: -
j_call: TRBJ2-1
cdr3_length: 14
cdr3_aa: CASSFLGSYNEQFF
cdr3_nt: TGTGCCAGCAGCTTCCTAGGCTCCTACAATGAGCAGTTCTTC

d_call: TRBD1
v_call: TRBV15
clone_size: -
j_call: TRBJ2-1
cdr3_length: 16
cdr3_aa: CATSRTISRPGQPEFF
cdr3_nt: TGTGCCACCAGCAGAACGATATCAAGACCGGGACAGCCCGAGTTCTTC

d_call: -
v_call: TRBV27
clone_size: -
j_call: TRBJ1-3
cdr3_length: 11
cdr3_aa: CASRGGNTIYF
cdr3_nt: TGTGCCAGCAGGGGCGGAAACACCATATATTTT

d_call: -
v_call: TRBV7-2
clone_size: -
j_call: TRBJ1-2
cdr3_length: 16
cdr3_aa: CASSPARTARNYGYTF
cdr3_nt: TGTGCCAGCAGCCCAGCCCGGACAGCTCGTAACTATGGCTACACCTTC

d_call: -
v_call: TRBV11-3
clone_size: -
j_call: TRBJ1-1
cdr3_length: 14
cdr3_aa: CASSLGRGNTEAFF
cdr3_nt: TGTGCCAGCAGCTTGGGCAGGGGGAACACTGAAGCTTTCTTT

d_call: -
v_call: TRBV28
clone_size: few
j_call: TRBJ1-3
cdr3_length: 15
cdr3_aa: CASRGGPESGNTIYF
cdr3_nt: TGTGCCAGCCGAGGAGGCCCCGAGTCTGGAAACACCATATATTTT

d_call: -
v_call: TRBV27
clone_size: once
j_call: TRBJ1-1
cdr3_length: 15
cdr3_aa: CASSLFAGRMSEAFF
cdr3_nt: TGTGCCAGCAGTTTATTTGCAGGTAGGATGTCTGAAGCTTTCTTT

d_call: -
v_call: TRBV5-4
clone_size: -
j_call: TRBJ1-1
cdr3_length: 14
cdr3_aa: CASSLELGGTEAFF
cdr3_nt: TGTGCCAGCAGCCTAGAATTAGGGGGCACTGAAGCTTTCTTT

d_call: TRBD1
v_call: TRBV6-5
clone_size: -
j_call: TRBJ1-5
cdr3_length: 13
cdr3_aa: CASRGQSNQPQHF
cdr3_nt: TGTGCCAGCAGGGGACAGAGCAATCAGCCCCAGCATTTT

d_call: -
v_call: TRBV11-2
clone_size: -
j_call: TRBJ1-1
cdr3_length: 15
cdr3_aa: CASSSWVRRDTEAFF
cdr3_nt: TGTGCCAGCAGCTCCTGGGTGAGGAGAGACACTGAAGCTTTCTTT

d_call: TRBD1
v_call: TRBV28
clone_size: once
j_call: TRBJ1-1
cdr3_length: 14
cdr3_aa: CASRPGQMNTEAFF
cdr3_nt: TGTGCCAGCAGACCGGGACAGATGAACACTGAAGCTTTCTTT

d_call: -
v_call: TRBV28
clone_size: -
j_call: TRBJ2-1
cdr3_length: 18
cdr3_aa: CASSLRWGGQVSYNEQFF
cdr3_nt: TGTGCCAGCAGTTTACGTTGGGGGGGGCAAGTCTCCTACAATGAGCAGTTCTTC

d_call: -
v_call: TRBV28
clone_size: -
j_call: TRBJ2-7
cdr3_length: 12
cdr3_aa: CASSFPGNEQYF
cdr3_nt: TGTGCCAGCAGTTTCCCGGGGAATGAGCAGTACTTC

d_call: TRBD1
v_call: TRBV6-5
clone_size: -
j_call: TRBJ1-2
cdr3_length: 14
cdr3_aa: CASRRQGTDYGYTF
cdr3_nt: TGTGCCAGCCGACGACAGGGAACGGACTATGGCTACACCTTC

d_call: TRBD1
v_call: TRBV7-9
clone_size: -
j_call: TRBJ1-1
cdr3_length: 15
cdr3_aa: CASSQSPRGPSEAFF
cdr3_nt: TGTGCCAGCAGCCAATCACCAAGGGGGCCCTCTGAAGCTTTCTTT

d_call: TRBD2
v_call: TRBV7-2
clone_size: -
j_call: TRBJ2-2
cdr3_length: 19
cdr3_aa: CASSGLAGAGGGITGELFF
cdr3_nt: TGTGCCAGCAGCGGATTAGCGGGCGCGGGGGGCGGCATCACCGGGGAGCTGTTTTTT

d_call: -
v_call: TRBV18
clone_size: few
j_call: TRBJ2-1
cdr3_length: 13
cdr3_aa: CASSPPHMVEQFF
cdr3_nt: TGTGCCAGCTCACCCCCGCACATGGTCGAGCAGTTCTTC

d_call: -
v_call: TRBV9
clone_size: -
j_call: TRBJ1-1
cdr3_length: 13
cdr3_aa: CASSGENGVEAFF
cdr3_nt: TGTGCCAGCAGCGGGGAGAATGGGGTTGAAGCTTTCTTT

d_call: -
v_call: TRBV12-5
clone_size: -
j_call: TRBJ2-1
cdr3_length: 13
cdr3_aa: CASGSSLSYEQFF
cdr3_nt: TGTGCTAGTGGTTCCTCCCTTAGCTATGAGCAGTTCTTC

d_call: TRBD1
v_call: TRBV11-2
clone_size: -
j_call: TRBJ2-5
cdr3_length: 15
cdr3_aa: CASSLDRGPGGTQYF
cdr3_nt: TGTGCCAGCAGCCTCGACAGGGGGCCCGGCGGGACCCAGTACTTC

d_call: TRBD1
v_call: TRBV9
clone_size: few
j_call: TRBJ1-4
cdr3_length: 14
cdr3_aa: CASSVSQGHEKLFF
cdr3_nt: TGTGCCAGCAGCGTATCACAGGGGCATGAAAAACTGTTTTTT

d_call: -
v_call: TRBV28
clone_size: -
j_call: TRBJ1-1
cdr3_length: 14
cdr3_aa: CASSLGGLNTEAFF
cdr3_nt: TGTGCCAGCAGTTTAGGAGGTCTGAACACTGAAGCTTTCTTT

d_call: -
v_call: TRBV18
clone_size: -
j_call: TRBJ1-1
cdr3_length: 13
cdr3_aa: CASSPGQNTEAFF
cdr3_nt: TGTGCCAGCTCACCGGGACAGAACACTGAAGCTTTCTTT

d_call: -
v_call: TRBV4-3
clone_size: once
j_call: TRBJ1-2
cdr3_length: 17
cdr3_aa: CASSPSAGEWVNYGYTF
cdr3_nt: TGCGCCAGCAGCCCGTCGGCAGGCGAGTGGGTGAACTATGGCTACACCTTC

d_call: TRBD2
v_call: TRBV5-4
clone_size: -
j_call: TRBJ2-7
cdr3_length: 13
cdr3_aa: CASRRGTSYEQYF
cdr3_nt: TGTGCCAGCAGACGTGGGACTAGCTACGAGCAGTACTTC